This section outlines one T cell receptor beta chain sequence together with its context. Authors' data handling: Counts of nucleated cells, estimated from reference gene primer amplification, were obtained. Assay: immunoSEQ multiplex PCR; the TCRdb copy retains only in-frame clones and omits some. The V and J calls and clone size are taken from that table; D and trimming were inferred from the DNA. The sample records 240,000 or so clones, around 86% being singletons. This specimen belongs to a study of blood T cell repertoires in COVID-19. Whole-study context: PBMCs, B-cell-depleted T cells, or T cells provided the cDNA or gDNA that made up the material.

The CDR3 consists of 15 residues. J gave up 7 bases and V 7 bases, and 10 bases lay outside the gene matches. Germline V gives CDR1 SNHLY, CDR2 FYNNEI. The source is a woman in her twenties or thirties who had recovered from COVID-19. V gene TRBV2 combines with J gene TRBJ1-4; TRBD1 agrees at 9 bases. Sequencing was performed on peripheral blood. CDR3 sequence: CASNTGGTSVEKLFF. The CDR3, as DNA: TGTGCCAGCAATACAGGGGGCACTTCGGTTGAAAAACTGTTTTTT.